What follows is one T cell receptor (beta chain) and its context. The clone's antigen remains unknown. No base quality information exists; no much larger clone differs at one position. Donors were healthy HIV-negative adults with no recently reported acute infections or vaccinations. Every donor was a Caucasian adult living in Nashville, Tennessee, USA. CD4+ T cells were enriched through magnetic negative selection, after which naive cells were positively selected on CD45RA and the remaining negative fraction served as the memory subset. Blood was obtained by leukapheresis, after which PBMCs were separated by Ficoll-Histopaque density gradient centrifugation and cryopreserved in liquid nitrogen vapor phase. Analytical flow cytometry was used to check the purity and quantity of each magnetically sorted T cell population. From each sorted fraction, genomic DNA was isolated and quantified by UV absorbance on a Nanodrop 2000c.

Using the deep immunoSEQ assay, multiplex PCR amplified TCR CDR3 regions from genomic DNA. For each cell subset, the extracted genomic DNA was distributed evenly across all wells of several immunoSEQ 96-well plates, and each plate served as one replicate. For sorted subsets, roughly 190 ng of genomic DNA, equivalent to around 31,000 T cell genomes, went into each replicate PCR. Purified libraries were measured with a Qubit 3.0 fluorometer, size-checked on a Bioanalyzer 2100, and measured again with the KAPA Library Quantification kit. Each immunoSEQ 96-well plate was sequenced on its own single-read 150-cycle Illumina NextSeq 550 flow cell. Regarding the original processing steps: Because the immunoSEQ output included only junctional sequences and no quality scores, the filtering could not be the same as the filtering used for full-length reads. To assign V/J genes and CDR3, sequences were annotated using PyIR, a Python wrapper for IgBLAST v1.9, with IMGT germline references. Reads with weak V/J assignments (E-value above 1e-6), missing CDR3, stop codons, out-of-frame junctions, or ambiguous translated residues were removed. V3J clonotypes were defined by identical inferred V gene, J gene, and CDR3 amino acid sequence. To compute the percentage overlap between repertoires, the number of shared unique clonotypes was divided by the size of the smaller repertoire. Richness of each repertoire was evaluated using RTK rarefaction, the Chao1 estimator, and Recon v2.1 estimates of unobserved clonotypes. Generation probabilities for all TCRbeta clonotypes obtained by the gDNA method from a handful of donors were computed using OLGA. TCRdb carries this immuneACCESS record with in-frame sequences only. Its versions omit some clonotypes, under half of them owing to an unresolved V gene in the studies checked, with the rest unexplained. V, J and clone size were drawn from that table, and D and trimming were deduced from the DNA. This sample lists some 1.5 million clones; approximately 98% were detected once. The leading ten clones occupy about 0.45% of the sample.

CDR1 and CDR2 are read off the germline V gene (reference sequence) as MNHNY and SVGAGI. The junction shows trimming of 5 bases on V and 0 bases on J, plus 11 bases between the germline ends. The CDR3 contains 15 residues, cysteine and phenylalanine counted. CDR3 DNA only is kept here, 45 bases in frame from base 1. This entry is derived from a study of shared clonotypes between healthy human individuals (dated by TCRdb to about 2020). Broadly, across the study: Three men and a couple of women, aged 18 to 49 years, made up the cohort. Leukapheresis yielded between about 0.8 and 8.9 billion PBMCs per donor. To estimate repertoire size and how much clonotype sharing occurs between individuals, the study deeply sequenced the blood TCR repertoires of several healthy adults. For each donor, CD4 naive and CD4 memory were each run on three plates, CD8 naive on two plates, and CD8 memory on one plate. Libraries were prepared and TCR repertoires were sequenced by different laboratories using diverse techniques, in order to increase sequencing depth and limit assay-specific biases.

What the work shows at the level of the full study, not this receptor alone: Sampling was restricted to blood, and TCR repertoires in tissue are likely to differ from TCR repertoires in blood. Pairwise subsampling indicated that sequencing depth was expected to affect the degree of clonotype sharing among donors. Clonotypes shared by all four sorted-subset donors showed higher generation probabilities than non-shared clonotypes. Because the study included a small number of donors, the genetic and exposure-history diversity represented was limited. Across a handful of donors, approximately 4.9% of naive CD4, roughly 3.3% of naive CD8, under 2.5% of memory CD4, and approximately 0.4% of memory CD8 clonotypes were shared. Incomplete sequencing was indicated by rarefaction of sorted-subset datasets, despite the large sequencing depth. Estimated clonotype richness was generally larger for naive than for memory subsets.

This sequence uses TRBV6-6 and TRBJ2-1, with a tentative D gene TRBD1 over 6 matching bases. The clonotype comes from a man aged 25-45 years in good health. The source material was naive CD4+ T cells sorted from blood. The sample's cell subset or site, from its label and the paper: CD45RA+ positively selected. In nucleotides, the sequence is TGTGCCAGCAGTCGTACAGGGCTCTCCTACAATGAGCAGTTCTTC. Protein translation: CASSRTGLSYNEQFF.